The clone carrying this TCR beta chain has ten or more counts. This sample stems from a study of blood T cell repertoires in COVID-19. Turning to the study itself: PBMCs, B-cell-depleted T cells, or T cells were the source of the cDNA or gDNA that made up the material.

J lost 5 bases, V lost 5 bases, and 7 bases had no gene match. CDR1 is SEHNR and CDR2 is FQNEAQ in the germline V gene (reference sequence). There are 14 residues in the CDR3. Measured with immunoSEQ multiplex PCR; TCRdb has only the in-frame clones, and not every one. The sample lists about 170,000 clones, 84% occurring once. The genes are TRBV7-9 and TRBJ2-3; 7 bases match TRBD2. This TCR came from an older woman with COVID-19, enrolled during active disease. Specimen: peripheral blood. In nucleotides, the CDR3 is TGTGCCAGCAGCCCTAGCGGAAATATAGATACGCAGTATTTT. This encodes CASSPSGNIDTQYF.